The source of this TCR beta chain is a study of tumor-infiltrating lymphocytes in primary liver carcinoma. About the study: Roughly 3.5 to 7.13 million productive TCRbeta reads were obtained per sample, with similar numbers across tissue types.

Whole-study findings and limits: Relative to blood, tumors carried a significantly larger fraction of the repertoire in their top 250 clones (p = 0.039). Paired tumor-adjacent and tumor-blood samples overlapped less than tumor region pairs did.

About this clonotype itself: Antigen unknown.

The CDR3 is 15 residues long. In germline, CDR1 is WNHNN, CDR2 SYGVQD (reference sequence). V dropped 1 base and J dropped 7 bases, with 13 bases sitting between them. Taking 20-30 mg of unsorted bulk tissue, the authors co-extracted RNA and DNA. Patients underwent resection of primary liver carcinoma. The input was approximately 500 ng total RNA; TCR beta cDNA was made from it with a constant-region primer. Nested multiplex PCR, run for three rounds with slightly modified ARM-PCR, yielded TCR beta libraries. Researchers ran the first two PCR rounds for approximately 10 cycles each with TRBV1-TRBV30 forward primers and a C-beta reverse primer. TCRdb recomputed calls from the multiplex PCR reads with MiXCR, one row per CDR3 protein. The data hold tens of thousands of distinct CDR3 sequences, with roughly 72% observed a single time.

The sequenced sample was liver tumor tissue from sampling region 1. As for subset: tumor region T1, superior pole. The sequence was obtained from a man aged 40-49 years with primary liver carcinoma and hepatitis B virus infection. The chain couples TRBV10-1 to TRBJ2-2; tentative D call: TRBD1 (8 bases). CDR3 sequence reads: CASSELRGTGGELFF. Written as DNA, the CDR3 is TGCGCCAGCAGTGAGTTGCGGGGGACAGGCGGGGAGCTGTTTTTT.